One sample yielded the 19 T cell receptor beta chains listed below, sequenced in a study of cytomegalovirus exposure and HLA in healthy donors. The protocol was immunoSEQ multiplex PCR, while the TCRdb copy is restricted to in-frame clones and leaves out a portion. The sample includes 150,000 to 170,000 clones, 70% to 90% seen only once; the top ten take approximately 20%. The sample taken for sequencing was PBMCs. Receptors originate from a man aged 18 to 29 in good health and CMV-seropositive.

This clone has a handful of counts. The CDR3 DNA reads TGTGCCAGCAGTGCTAGCGATACAGATACGCAGTATTTT. As protein: CASSASDTDTQYF. V gene TRBV6-4 combines with J gene TRBJ2-3; possibly TRBD2 for D (6 bases). Germline values: CDR1 MRHNA, CDR2 SNTAGT. V shed 4 bases and J shed 3 bases, with 8 bases lying between them. CDR3 length: 13 residues.

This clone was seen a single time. The CDR3 loop is CATGTRNTIYF. CDR3 nucleotide sequence: TGTGCCACCGGGACACGAAACACCATATATTTT. The chain couples TRBV7-8 to TRBJ1-3; D might be TRBD1 (6 bases). V lost 10 bases, J lost 5 bases, and 9 bases lay in between. CDR1 SGHVS and CDR2 FQNEAQ come from the germline V gene. CDR3 length: 11 amino acids. Full variable domain (missing parts from reference TRBV7-8 and TRBJ1-3): GAGVSQSPRYKVAKRGQDVALRCDPISGHVSLFWYQQALGQGPEFLTYFQNEAQLDKSGLPSDRFFAERPEGSVSTLKIQRTQQEDSAVYLCATGTRNTIYFGEGSWLTVV.

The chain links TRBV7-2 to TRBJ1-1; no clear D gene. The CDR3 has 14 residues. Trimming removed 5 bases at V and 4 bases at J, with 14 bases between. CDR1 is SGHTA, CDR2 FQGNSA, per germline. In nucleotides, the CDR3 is TGTGCCAGCAGCATCGACTCGGGTGTCACTGAAGCTTTCTTT. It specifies CASSIDSGVTEAFF.

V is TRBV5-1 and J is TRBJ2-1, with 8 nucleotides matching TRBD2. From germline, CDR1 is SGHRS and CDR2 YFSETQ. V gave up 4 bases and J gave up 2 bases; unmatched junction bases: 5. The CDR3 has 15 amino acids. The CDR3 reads CASSRTSGTYNEQFF. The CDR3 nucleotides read TGCGCCAGCAGCCGAACTAGCGGTACCTACAATGAGCAGTTCTTC.

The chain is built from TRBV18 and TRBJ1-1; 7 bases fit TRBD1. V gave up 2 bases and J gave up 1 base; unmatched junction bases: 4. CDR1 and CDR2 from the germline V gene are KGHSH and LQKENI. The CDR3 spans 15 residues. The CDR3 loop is CASSPTRQGNTEAFF. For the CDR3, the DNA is TGTGCCAGCTCACCAACTCGACAGGGGAACACTGAAGCTTTCTTT.

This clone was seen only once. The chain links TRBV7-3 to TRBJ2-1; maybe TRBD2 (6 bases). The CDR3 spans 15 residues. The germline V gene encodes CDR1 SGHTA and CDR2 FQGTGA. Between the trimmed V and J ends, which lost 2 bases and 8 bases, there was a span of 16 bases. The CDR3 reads CASSLSAGSRDEQFF. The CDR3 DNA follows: TGTGCCAGCAGCTTATCAGCGGGCTCCCGGGATGAGCAGTTCTTC.

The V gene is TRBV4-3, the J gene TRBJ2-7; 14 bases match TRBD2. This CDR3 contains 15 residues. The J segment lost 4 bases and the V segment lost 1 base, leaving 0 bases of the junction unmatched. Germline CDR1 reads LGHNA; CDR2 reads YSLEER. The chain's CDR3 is CASSQGTSGRYEQYF. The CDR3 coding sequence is TGCGCCAGCAGCCAAGGGACTAGCGGGAGGTACGAGCAGTACTTC.

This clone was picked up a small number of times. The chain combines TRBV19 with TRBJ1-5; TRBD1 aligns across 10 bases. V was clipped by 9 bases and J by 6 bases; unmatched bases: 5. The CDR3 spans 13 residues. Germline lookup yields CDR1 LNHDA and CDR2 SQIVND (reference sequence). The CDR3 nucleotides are TGTGCCAGCCAGGGACAGGGGATTCAGCCCCAGCATTTT. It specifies CASQGQGIQPQHF. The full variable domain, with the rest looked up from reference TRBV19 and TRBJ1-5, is DGGITQSPKYLFRKEGQNVTLSCEQNLNHDAMYWYRQDPGQGLRLIYYSQIVNDFQKGDIAEGYSVSREKKESFPLTVTSAQKNPTAFYLCASQGQGIQPQHFGDGTRLSIL.

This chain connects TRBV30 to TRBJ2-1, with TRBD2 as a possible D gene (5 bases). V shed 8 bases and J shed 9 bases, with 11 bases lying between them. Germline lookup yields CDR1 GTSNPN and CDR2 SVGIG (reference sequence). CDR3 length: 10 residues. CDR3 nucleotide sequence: TGTGCCCTCTTCGGGGTTGAGCAGTTCTTC. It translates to CALFGVEQFF.

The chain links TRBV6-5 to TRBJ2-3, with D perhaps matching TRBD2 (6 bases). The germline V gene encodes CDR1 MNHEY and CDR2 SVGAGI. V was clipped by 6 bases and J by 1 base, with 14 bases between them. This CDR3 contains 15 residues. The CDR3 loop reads CASRPGGSGTDTQYF. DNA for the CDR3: TGTGCCAGCAGGCCCGGAGGGTCCGGCACAGATACGCAGTATTTT.

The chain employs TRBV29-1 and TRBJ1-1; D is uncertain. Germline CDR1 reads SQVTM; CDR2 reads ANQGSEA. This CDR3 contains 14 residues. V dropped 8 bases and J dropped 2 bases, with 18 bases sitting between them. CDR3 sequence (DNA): TGCAGCTACGCGAAAGCAGGTCCTAACACTGAAGCTTTCTTT. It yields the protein CSYAKAGPNTEAFF. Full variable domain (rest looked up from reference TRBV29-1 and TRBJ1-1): SAVISQKPSRDICQRGTSLTIQCQVDSQVTMMFWYRQQPGQSLTLIATANQGSEATYESGFVIDKFPISRPNLTFSTLTVSNMSPEDSSIYLCSYAKAGPNTEAFFGQGTRLTVV.

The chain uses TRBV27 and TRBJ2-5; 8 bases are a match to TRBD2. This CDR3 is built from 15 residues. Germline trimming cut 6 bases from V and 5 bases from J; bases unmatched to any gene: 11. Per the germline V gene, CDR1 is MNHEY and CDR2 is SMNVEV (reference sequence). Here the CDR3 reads CASSLLAGGLETQYF. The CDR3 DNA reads TGTGCCAGCAGCCTCCTGGCGGGGGGCCTGGAGACCCAGTACTTC.

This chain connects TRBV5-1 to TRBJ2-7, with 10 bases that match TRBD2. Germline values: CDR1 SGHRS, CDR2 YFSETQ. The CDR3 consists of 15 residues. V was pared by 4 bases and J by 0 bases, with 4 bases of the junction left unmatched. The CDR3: CASSDTSGDSYEQYF. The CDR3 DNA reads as TGCGCCAGCAGCGACACTAGCGGGGACTCCTACGAGCAGTACTTC.

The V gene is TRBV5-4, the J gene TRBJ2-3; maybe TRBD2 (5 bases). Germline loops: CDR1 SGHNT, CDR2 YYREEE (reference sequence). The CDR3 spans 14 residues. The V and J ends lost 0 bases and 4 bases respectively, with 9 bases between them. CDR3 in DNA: TGTGCCAGCAGCTTGGAGGGAGTCGCAGATACGCAGTATTTT. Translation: CASSLEGVADTQYF.

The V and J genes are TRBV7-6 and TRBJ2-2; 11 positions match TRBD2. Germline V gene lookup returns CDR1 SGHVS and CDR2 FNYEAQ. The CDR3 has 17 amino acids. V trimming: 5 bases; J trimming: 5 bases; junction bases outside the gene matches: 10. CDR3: CASSLSGGALFTGELFF. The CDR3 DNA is TGTGCCAGCAGCCTTAGCGGGGGGGCTCTTTTTACCGGGGAGCTGTTTTTT.

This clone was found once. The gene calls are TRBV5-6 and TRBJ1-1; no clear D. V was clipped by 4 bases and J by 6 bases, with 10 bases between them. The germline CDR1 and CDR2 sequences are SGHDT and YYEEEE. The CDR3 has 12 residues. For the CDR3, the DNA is TGTGCCAGCAGCGGCCCTGTCCCTGAAGCTTTCTTT. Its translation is CASSGPVPEAFF.

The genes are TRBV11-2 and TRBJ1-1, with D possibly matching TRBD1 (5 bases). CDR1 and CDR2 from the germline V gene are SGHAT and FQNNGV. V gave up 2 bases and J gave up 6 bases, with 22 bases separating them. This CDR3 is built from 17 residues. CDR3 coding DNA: TGTGCCAGCAGCTTACCCCCTTTGGGGGGGAGGGAGGCTGAAGCTTTCTTT. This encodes CASSLPPLGGREAEAFF.

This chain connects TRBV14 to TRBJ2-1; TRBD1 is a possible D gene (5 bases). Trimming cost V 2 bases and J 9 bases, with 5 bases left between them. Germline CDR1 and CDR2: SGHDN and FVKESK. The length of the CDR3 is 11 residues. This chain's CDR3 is CASSQRGEQFF. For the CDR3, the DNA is TGTGCCAGCAGCCAAAGGGGTGAGCAGTTCTTC.

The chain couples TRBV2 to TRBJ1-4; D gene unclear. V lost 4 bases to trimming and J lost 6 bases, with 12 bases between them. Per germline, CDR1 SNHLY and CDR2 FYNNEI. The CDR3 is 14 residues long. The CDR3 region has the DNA TGTGCCAGCAGTGGTGGGAGGGTGGATGAAAAACTGTTTTTT. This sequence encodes CASSGGRVDEKLFF.